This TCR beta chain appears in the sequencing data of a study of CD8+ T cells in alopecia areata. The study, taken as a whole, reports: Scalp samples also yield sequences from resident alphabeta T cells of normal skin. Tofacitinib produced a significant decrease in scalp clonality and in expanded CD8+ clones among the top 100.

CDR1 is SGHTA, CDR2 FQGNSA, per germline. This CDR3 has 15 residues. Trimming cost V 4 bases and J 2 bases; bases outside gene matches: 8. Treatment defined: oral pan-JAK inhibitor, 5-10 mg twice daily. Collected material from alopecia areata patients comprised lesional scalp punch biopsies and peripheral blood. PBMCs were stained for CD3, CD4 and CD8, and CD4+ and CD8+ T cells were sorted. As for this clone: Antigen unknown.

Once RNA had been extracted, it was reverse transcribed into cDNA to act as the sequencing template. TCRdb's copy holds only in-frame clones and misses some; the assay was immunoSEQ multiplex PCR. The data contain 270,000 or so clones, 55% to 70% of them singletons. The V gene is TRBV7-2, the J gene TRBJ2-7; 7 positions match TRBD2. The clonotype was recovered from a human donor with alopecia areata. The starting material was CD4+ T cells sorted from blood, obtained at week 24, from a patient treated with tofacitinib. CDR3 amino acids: CASSWEGTPTYEQYF. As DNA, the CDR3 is TGTGCCAGCAGCTGGGAGGGGACCCCAACCTACGAGCAGTACTTC.